The table lists the clone carrying this T cell receptor (beta chain) with many counts. Researchers took RNA transcripts and amplified the TCR beta CDR3 regions from them. During a first-round RT-PCR of the TCR CDR3, the HTBI primer set was used. TCRdb recomputed calls from the multiplex PCR reads with MiXCR, one row per CDR3 protein. This sample has about 500,000 distinct CDR3 sequences; approximately 15% occur once, and the top ten carry around 17%. Trimming stripped 7 bases from V and 7 bases from J, with 17 bases between. Germline V gene lookup returns CDR1 SNHLY and CDR2 FYNNEI. This CDR3 has 14 residues. The sample belongs to a study of T cells in Graves' hyperthyroidism and ophthalmopathy.

This clonotype was sampled from a woman aged 18-35 years with Graves' hyperthyroidism. This chain uses TRBV2 with TRBJ2-1; a possible D gene is TRBD2 (5 bases). The sequenced material came from blood. As DNA, the CDR3 is TGTGCCAGCACCTCGAGGGAAGTTTTGAATGAGCAGTTCTTC. As protein: CASTSREVLNEQFF.